The text below deals with one T cell receptor beta chain. The antigen is not known. These data are taken from a study of OX40 agonist ivuxolimab in advanced cancers. General study points: At 0.1 to 3.0 mg/kg and by week 6, CD4+ and CD8+ T cells in the blood had expanded clonally. Researchers did not establish what antigens the expanded peripheral T cells target.

Profiling relied on immunoSEQ multiplex PCR, and the TCRdb table lists in-frame clones only, not all of them. The sample carries 48,000 or so clones, about 88% recorded once. Drawing of blood for sampling happened at baseline, at cycle 4 day 1, and at cycle 7 day 1. The CDR3 consists of 14 residues. Trimming stripped 4 bases from V and 2 bases from J, with 12 bases between. Germline-derived CDR1 and CDR2 are SGHVS and FQNEAQ. The TCR comes from an adult with an advanced solid tumor such as melanoma, head and neck, liver or kidney cancer. The source was CD4+ or CD8+ T cells sorted from blood, collected in a trial of the OX40 agonist ivuxolimab. The chain has TRBV7-8 and TRBJ2-7; the D gene is possibly TRBD2 (6 bases). This CDR3 reads CASSSRLETYEQYF. DNA for the CDR3: TGTGCCAGCAGCTCCCGACTAGAAACCTACGAGCAGTACTTC.